Sequencing of this T cell receptor (beta chain) was carried out in a study of T cell repertoires in cytomegalovirus infection. About the research overall: Selection of CMV epitopes for the study included recently identified HLA-C-restricted and well-studied HLA-B-restricted ones.

Germline V gives CDR1 SQVTM, CDR2 ANQGSEA. With 5 bases removed from V and 5 bases from J, the gap between germline ends came to 13 bases. The CDR3 contains 12 residues. TCRdb processed the reads anew with MiXCR; each CDR3 protein has one entry. The sample has about 220,000 distinct CDR3 sequences; 35% to 40% are singletons. This clonotype has just a few counts. The antigen is undetermined. This sample comprised CD8+ T cells from cultured PBMCs, obtained from culture after CMV antigen stimulation. The rearrangement uses TRBV29-1 and TRBJ2-7; D might be TRBD1 (6 bases). The sequence came from a human donor in good health (CMV status not recorded). Some clones in this sample may be carry-over from other donors' samples. CDR3 DNA: TGCAGCGTTCACTCAGGGGTAGACGAGCAGTACTTC. Its translation is CSVHSGVDEQYF.